This T cell receptor beta chain was sequenced in a study of chemoradiotherapy in HPV16-positive cancers. Study background: Candidate HPV-specific clones and shared TCR motifs came from a couple of HPV16-positive patients.

This clone was detected only once. The antigen is not known. General study findings and limits: In HPV16-positive patients, HPV-responsive T-cell expansion tracked better recurrence-free survival.

The CDR3 covers 15 residues. V was shortened by 6 bases and J by 0 bases, with 13 bases between the two germline ends. CDR1 is SGHNT, CDR2 YYREEE, per germline (reference sequence). TCRdb's table, derived via immunoSEQ multiplex PCR, lists solely in-frame clones and lacks some. The sample includes roughly 9,100 clones, 70% to 80% of them seen just once. Samples were taken several times over chemoradiotherapy. The sequence was obtained from a human donor with HPV-associated anogenital cancer. This chain connects TRBV5-4 to TRBJ1-3; possibly TRBD1 for D (5 bases). The sample was taken from a patient who underwent chemoradiotherapy. CDR3 nucleotide sequence: TGTGCCAGCACCTCAACCGGGACCTCTGGAAACACCATATATTTT. It encodes CASTSTGTSGNTIYF.